This TCR beta chain was sequenced during a study of CD8 T cells in Susac syndrome. The authors reverse transcribed roughly 0.5 to 1 ug RNA with random hexamers. It was immunoSEQ multiplex PCR that amplified TCR beta CDR3 across 54 Vbeta and 13 Jbeta. TCRdb ran MiXCR on the immunoSEQ multiplex PCR reads and lists one entry per CDR3 protein. The sample has more than 90,000 distinct CDR3 sequences; 90% to 95% are singletons. The V end lost 4 bases, the J end lost 1 base, and 9 bases lay between the germline ends. Germline V gives CDR1 SNHLY, CDR2 FYNNEI. This CDR3 is 14 amino acids long. Input material: CD4+ T cells from PBMCs. The chain has TRBV2 and TRBJ2-3; no clear D. The sequence was obtained from a human donor with multiple sclerosis. Here the CDR3 DNA reads TGTGCCAGCAGTGCAGACGGAGGCACAGATACGCAGTATTTT. This codes for CASSADGGTDTQYF.